These 26 T cell receptor beta chains were all obtained from the same sample, sequenced in a study of cytomegalovirus exposure and HLA in healthy donors (dated by TCRdb to 2016 to 2017). Library preparation was by the immunoSEQ multiplex PCR assay. A mixture of 60 forward primers for TCR Vbeta segments and 13 reverse primers for TCR Jbeta segments was used in the multiplex PCR. The immuneACCESS repertoire file appears here via TCRdb, limited to in-frame rearrangements. These files lack a portion of the clones; in checked studies, under half of the deficit traces to unresolved V genes, and the cause of the others is not known. This sample is represented by 210,000 or so clones; 60% to 80% of them were singletons. Approximately 2% of the sample rests with the top ten. Sequencing was performed on PBMCs. The receptors shown here come from a woman in her 30s in good health and CMV-seropositive.

The chain couples TRBV30 to TRBJ2-7; TRBD1 agrees at 9 bases. The CDR3 length is 15 residues. CDR1 GTSNPN and CDR2 SVGIG come from the germline V gene (reference sequence). The trim removed 2 bases at V and 2 bases at J, leaving 7 bases unmatched. The CDR3 loop is CAWSPLGQGPYEQYF. The CDR3 DNA is TGTGCCTGGAGTCCACTCGGACAGGGGCCCTACGAGCAGTACTTC.

The sample holds a few counts of this clone. The chain carries TRBV14 and TRBJ2-2; D possibly corresponds to TRBD2 (6 bases). The CDR3 extends over 17 amino acids. Trimming shortened V by 4 bases and J by 5 bases, and 20 bases separated the two germline ends. The germline V gene has CDR1 SGHDN and CDR2 FVKESK. The CDR3 DNA is TGTGCCAGCAGCCCCGGAGCGCTCTGGGCGGGGACCGGGGAGCTGTTTTTT. Amino acids: CASSPGALWAGTGELFF.

This clone was seen more than once but under ten times. The chain carries TRBV6-1 and TRBJ1-1; tentative D call: TRBD1 (5 bases). CDR3 size: 14 residues. Trimming cost V 1 base and J 3 bases, with 9 bases left between them. Germline loops: CDR1 MNHNS, CDR2 SASEGT. CDR3 nucleotides: TGTGCCAGCAGTGAAGGCAGGGTTTACACTGAAGCTTTCTTT. Amino acid sequence: CASSEGRVYTEAFF.

J is TRBJ2-5 and V is TRBV2; TRBD1 aligns across 7 bases. V gave up 6 bases and J gave up 4 bases; unmatched junction bases: 11. From germline, CDR1 is SNHLY and CDR2 FYNNEI. This CDR3 contains 15 residues. The CDR3 reads CASREDRTSGETQYF. For the CDR3, the DNA is TGTGCCAGCAGGGAGGACAGGACGTCAGGAGAGACCCAGTACTTC.

The chain carries TRBV6-6 and TRBJ1-5; D remains ambiguous. This CDR3 has 16 residues. Trimming left V 5 bases short and J 3 bases short, with 17 bases between. Germline V CDR1 and CDR2: MNHNY, SVGAGI (reference sequence). DNA for the CDR3: TGTGCCAGCAGTCTCAACGCTTTCGGGGACAATCAGCCCCAGCATTTT. It yields the protein CASSLNAFGDNQPQHF.

J is TRBJ1-2 and V is TRBV2; TRBD1 aligns across 8 bases. V shed 3 bases, J shed 6 bases, and the junction held 3 bases outside the gene matches. This CDR3 region has 13 residues. Per the germline V gene, CDR1 is SNHLY and CDR2 is FYNNEI. CDR3 DNA: TGTGCCAGCAGTGACGACAGGGGAAATGGCTACACCTTC. This encodes CASSDDRGNGYTF.

This clone showed up just a few times. The chain uses TRBV15 and TRBJ1-6; TRBD1 might be the D (6 bases). The CDR3 runs to 18 residues. The germline V gene has CDR1 LNHNV and CDR2 YYDKDF (reference sequence). V lost 0 bases and J lost 7, with 19 bases in between. The CDR3 loop reads CATSRDVAGVVRNSPLHF. In DNA form, the CDR3 reads TGTGCCACCAGCAGAGATGTTGCAGGGGTGGTAAGGAATTCACCCCTCCACTTT.

The chain employs TRBV28 and TRBJ1-2; no reliable D call. The CDR3 totals 13 residues. From germline, CDR1 is MDHEN and CDR2 SYDVKM. The V gene lost 11 bases and the J gene lost 2 bases, with 15 bases spanning the gap. CDR3 protein: CACLGRLNYGYTF. Here the CDR3 DNA reads TGTGCCTGCTTAGGCAGGTTGAACTATGGCTACACCTTC.

This clone came up once. The V and J genes are TRBV7-8 and TRBJ1-4; 10 bases agree with TRBD1. Germline CDR1 and CDR2: SGHVS and FQNEAQ. This CDR3 spans 14 amino acids. The ends lost 5 bases at V and 14 bases at J; junction bases unmatched: 11. Written as DNA, the CDR3 is TGTGCCAGCAGCCCCCGGGACAGGGGTTTTCAGCTGTTTTTT. Protein sequence: CASSPRDRGFQLFF.

This clone was detected a few times. This chain uses TRBV11-1 with TRBJ2-3, with TRBD1 matching 9 bases. Looked up from germline, CDR1 is SGHAT and CDR2 is FQDESV (reference sequence). The CDR3 sequence is 15 residues long. V dropped 0 bases and J dropped 6; count of bases not matched to a gene: 4. The CDR3 loop reads CASSLAGQGTDTQYF. In nucleotides, the CDR3 is TGTGCCAGCAGCTTAGCGGGACAGGGAACCGATACGCAGTATTTT. Variable domain in full (rest from reference TRBV11-1 and TRBJ2-3): EAEVAQSPRYKITEKSQAVAFWCDPISGHATLYWYRQILGQGPELLVQFQDESVVDDSQLPKDRFSAERLKGVDSTLKIQPAELGDSAMYLCASSLAGQGTDTQYFGPGTRLTVL.

The gene calls are TRBV6-1 and TRBJ2-7; D is perhaps TRBD2 (6 bases). The germline V and J ends were trimmed by 6 bases and 5 bases, with 17 bases remaining between them. CDR1 MNHNS and CDR2 SASEGT come from the germline V gene. This CDR3 is built from 14 residues. CDR3 region: CASSGDFRMDEQYF. In DNA form, the CDR3 reads TGTGCCAGCAGCGGGGACTTCCGAATGGACGAGCAGTACTTC.

On this clone: The same CDR3 can be traced to other DNA sequences in this sample. V and J are TRBV7-3 and TRBJ2-6; D not certain. The germline V gene has CDR1 SGHTA and CDR2 FQGTGA. Between the trimmed V and J ends, which lost 4 bases and 1 base, there was a span of 5 bases. This CDR3 contains 14 residues. The CDR3 loop is CASSSSSGANVLTF. The CDR3 DNA is TGTGCCAGCAGCTCCTCTTCTGGGGCCAACGTCCTGACTTTC.

CDR3 sequence reads: CASSSAQKPQHF. The CDR3, as DNA: TGTGCCAGCAGCTCAGCCCAGAAGCCCCAGCATTTT. J is TRBJ1-5 and V is TRBV7-2, with no clear D. The V gene lost 4 bases and the J gene lost 8 bases, with 9 bases spanning the gap. Germline CDR1 reads SGHTA; CDR2 reads FQGNSA. The length of the CDR3 is 12 residues.

The gene calls are TRBV7-3 and TRBJ2-3, with a weak D call TRBD1 (6 bases). Germline V CDR1 and CDR2: SGHTA, FQGTGA. V dropped 5 bases and J dropped 4 bases, with 10 bases sitting between them. This CDR3 has 13 residues. Written as DNA, the CDR3 is TGTGCCAGCAGCAAGAGACAGGCAGATACGCAGTATTTT. This encodes CASSKRQADTQYF.

V and J are TRBV27 and TRBJ2-1; TRBD2 matches 9 bases. The CDR3 extends over 14 amino acids. Germline values: CDR1 MNHEY, CDR2 SMNVEV (reference sequence). With V trimmed by 3 bases and J by 9 bases, 6 bases remained unmatched. The CDR3 nucleotides read TGTGCCAGCAGTTTCTGGGCGGGAGGGAGTGAGCAGTTCTTC. This sequence encodes CASSFWAGGSEQFF.

The V gene is TRBV6-5, the J gene TRBJ1-2; TRBD1 aligns across 8 bases. This CDR3 region has 15 residues. CDR1 and CDR2 from the germline V gene are MNHEY and SVGAGI. V gave up 3 bases and J gave up 8 bases; unmatched junction bases: 11. This chain's CDR3 is CASSYGGSGGLGYTF. Here the CDR3 DNA reads TGTGCCAGCAGTTATGGAGGCTCAGGGGGCCTGGGCTACACCTTC.

Details on this clone: At one boundary the junction diverges from the germline segment, which might be a read error. V usage is TRBV20-1 and J usage is TRBJ1-2; tentatively, D is TRBD1 (6 bases). The CDR3 sequence is 11 residues long. The germline V gene has CDR1 DFQATT and CDR2 SNEGSKA (reference sequence). CDR3 residues: CSARGSGGLKF. The CDR3 DNA follows: TGCAGTGCTAGAGGCTCGGGGGGCCTCAAATTC.

The J gene is TRBJ2-7, the V gene TRBV6-1; 7 bases map to TRBD2. CDR3 size: 13 residues. Germline-derived CDR1 and CDR2 are MNHNS and SASEGT. V was pared by 7 bases and J by 3 bases, with 6 bases of the junction left unmatched. CDR3 sequence reads: CASIGGWNYEQYF. Written as DNA, the CDR3 is TGTGCCAGCATCGGGGGGTGGAACTACGAGCAGTACTTC.

This clone was recorded only once. This chain joins TRBV10-3 and TRBJ1-2; D is uncertain. Germline lookup yields CDR1 ENHRY and CDR2 SYGVKD. The CDR3 has 14 amino acids. V was shortened by 3 bases and J by 8 bases, with 16 bases between the two germline ends. CDR3 coding DNA: TGTGCCATCAGTGATCCTGTGGGGAGCGGCGGCTACACCTTC. The encoded protein is CAISDPVGSGGYTF.

V usage is TRBV7-9 and J usage is TRBJ2-7, with 10 bases identical to TRBD2. The CDR3 has 14 amino acids. Germline V CDR1 and CDR2: SEHNR, FQNEAQ (reference sequence). Losses at the gene ends were 5 bases for V and 3 bases for J; bases not matched to a gene: 4. The CDR3 loop is CASSPSGGGYEQYF. For the CDR3, the DNA is TGTGCCAGCAGCCCGAGCGGGGGGGGCTACGAGCAGTACTTC.

CDR3 nucleotide sequence: TGTGCCAGCACCACAAGGGCGGGACAGGGCGGCCAGCCCCAGCATTTT. Its translation is CASTTRAGQGGQPQHF. This chain uses TRBV7-2 with TRBJ1-5, with TRBD1 matching over 9 bases. Unmatched junction bases numbered 14, after V lost 7 bases and J lost 7 bases. The CDR3 consists of 16 residues. Looked up from germline, CDR1 is SGHTA and CDR2 is FQGNSA.

Only one count was recorded for this clone. The chain links TRBV7-9 to TRBJ2-7; 10 nucleotides match TRBD1. Germline-derived CDR1 and CDR2 are SEHNR and FQNEAQ (reference sequence). This CDR3 has 14 amino acids. With 5 bases clipped from V and 7 bases from J, the junction kept 8 bases outside the gene matches. For the CDR3, the DNA is TGTGCCAGCAGCCCCGGGACAGGGGCGAGGGAGCAGTACTTC. Amino acids: CASSPGTGAREQYF.

The chain has TRBV10-3 and TRBJ2-7; D may be TRBD2 (6 bases). The CDR3 covers 15 residues. Trimming cost V 10 bases and J 7 bases, with 26 bases left between them. CDR1 ENHRY and CDR2 SYGVKD come from the germline V gene. CDR3 DNA: TGTGCCACCCTGGTCGGACTATCCCTCTCTGGGGAGCAGTACTTC. Translating it yields CATLVGLSLSGEQYF.

CDR3 in DNA: TGTGCCAGCAGGCCTGGGACAAGAAGCTCCTACGAGCAGTACTTC. Amino acids: CASRPGTRSSYEQYF. The V call is TRBV6-5, the J call TRBJ2-7; D perhaps matches TRBD1 (6 bases). The CDR3 runs 15 residues. Germline CDR1 and CDR2: MNHEY and SVGAGI. V gave up 6 bases and J gave up 0 bases, with 15 bases separating them.

V gene TRBV19 combines with J gene TRBJ2-1; weak D call: TRBD2 (6 bases). Trimming removed 10 bases from V and 3 bases from J, with 16 bases in between. The CDR3 contains 14 residues. Germline V gene sequence: CDR1 LNHDA, CDR2 SQIVND (reference sequence). CDR3 residues: CATKGPGVYNEQFF. The CDR3 DNA is TGTGCCACAAAAGGTCCGGGAGTCTACAATGAGCAGTTCTTC.

This clone was recorded only once. CDR3 nucleotides: TGTGCCAGCAGCGTCCTCCCCGACCAAGAGACCCAGTACTTC. It encodes CASSVLPDQETQYF. The rearrangement joins TRBV9 to TRBJ2-5; D remains ambiguous. Germline loops: CDR1 SGDLS, CDR2 YYNGEE. CDR3 length: 14 amino acids. V was shortened by 2 bases and J by 0 bases, with 8 bases between the two germline ends. The full variable domain, in which reference TRBV9 and TRBJ2-5 provide the parts outside the CDR3, is DSGVTQTPKHLITATGQRVTLRCSPRSGDLSVYWYQQSLDQGLQFLIQYYNGEERAKGNILERFSAQQFPDLHSELNLSSLELGDSALYFCASSVLPDQETQYFGPGTRLLVL.